This T cell receptor (beta chain) appears in the sequencing data of a study of cytomegalovirus exposure and HLA in healthy donors. Study-wide findings and caveats: In all likelihood, a cluster of highly shared sequence variants was a sequencing artifact. TRBV6-2, TRBV6-3 and some other V segments were unresolvable in 87-base-pair reads.

It was with 60 Vbeta and 13 Jbeta primers that the PCR ran. The data were produced by immunoSEQ multiplex PCR, yet TCRdb's version contains in-frame clones alone and is incomplete. Here the sample spans fewer than 350,000 clones, roughly 89% being singletons. The CDR3 totals 15 residues. V shed 4 bases and J 0 bases; nucleotides not matched to a gene: 2. Germline CDR1 SGHRS, CDR2 YFSETQ. As to this clone: Its matching antigen is unknown.

The sequencing sample was made of PBMCs. The sequence was collected from a woman younger than 35 in good health and CMV-seronegative. This chain connects TRBV5-1 to TRBJ1-1; 11 nucleotides agree with TRBD1. The CDR3 region is CASSTGQGVNTEAFF. In DNA form, the CDR3 reads TGCGCCAGCAGCACGGGACAGGGGGTGAACACTGAAGCTTTCTTT.